This paragraph covers one TCR beta chain sequence. It has no known antigen specificity. The record has no base qualities; no much larger clone is one base away. The source of the sample is a study of OX40 agonist ivuxolimab in advanced cancers. Regarding the study in general: Ivuxolimab, which targeted the costimulatory receptor OX40 (CD134), was an agonistic, fully human IgG2 monoclonal antibody. Intravenous ivuxolimab was administered to patients every 2 weeks at six dose levels: 0.01, 0.1, 0.3, 1.5, 3 and 10 mg/kg. Among the roughly 50 dose-escalation patients, some 20 had hepatocellular carcinoma, roughly 15 melanoma, 9 renal cell carcinoma and 9 head and neck cancer. In the dose-escalation cohort, more than 80% of patients were male, and the mean age was 60 years with a range of about 20 to 90. Prior anti-PD-1, anti-PD-L1 or anti-CTLA-4 therapy was permitted, and about two fifths of dose-escalation patients had received checkpoint inhibitors. Three dose-escalation patients achieved partial responses, one with hepatocellular carcinoma and two with cutaneous melanoma. The purpose of peripheral TCRbeta sequencing was to test whether ivuxolimab changed TCR sequence diversity and led to clonal T-cell expansion. The paper describes the monotherapy dose-escalation part (N ≈ 50 patients) of the phase I trial of ivuxolimab.

General study outcomes and caveats: Low levels of normalized T-cell clonal expansion were also seen in some patients who did not respond. After ivuxolimab, expanded clones were on average more numerous among CD8+ T cells than among CD4+ T cells. Clonal expansion of both CD4+ and CD8+ blood T cells was observed from baseline to week 6 at doses 0.1 to 3.0 mg/kg. The antigen specificity of the clonally expanded peripheral T cells was not determined. Partial responders in the 0.1-3.0 mg/kg groups had among the lowest normalized peripheral clonal expansion, especially among CD8+ T cells.

Genomic DNA was extracted from sorted cells for sequencing of the TCRbeta CDR3 region. The immunoSEQ Assay was used for sequencing of TCRbeta CDR3 regions. The source is immuneACCESS, and TCRdb retained only in-frame sequences with V and J called. Part of the clones is not carried over; for the studies checked, unresolved V genes explain less than half of this, and the remainder is unexplained. Recorded for this sample are some 110,000 clones; approximately 90% of them occurred a single time. Roughly 0.5% of the sample rests with the top ten. Patients with autoimmune disease history or receiving systemic immunosuppression were excluded from the trial. Peripheral blood for TCR sequencing was drawn from every dose cohort at baseline, at cycle 4 day 1 and at cycle 7 day 1. Samples came from an open-label, multicenter, first-in-human phase I dose-escalation trial of ivuxolimab. Adults with locally advanced or metastatic head and neck squamous cell, hepatocellular, melanoma or renal cell carcinoma were enrolled in the trial. Before TCR sequencing, CD4+ and CD8+ T cells were separately sorted from peripheral blood.

Material: CD4+ or CD8+ T cells sorted from blood, obtained in a trial of the OX40 agonist ivuxolimab. The TCR originated in an adult with an advanced solid tumor such as melanoma, head and neck, liver or kidney cancer.

The CDR3 loop reads CASSFGGTGANVLTF. The DNA sequence is given as TGTGCCAGCAGCTTCGGGGGAACTGGGGCCAACGTCCTGACTTTC. The chain links TRBV7-2 with TRBJ2-6, with TRBD2 perhaps the D gene, on 6 matching bases. CDR1 and CDR2 are read off the germline V gene as SGHTA and FQGNSA. A distance of 8 bases separates the germline ends of V and J, which lose 3 bases and 2 bases respectively. The CDR3 covers 15 residues, taking in both the cysteine and the phenylalanine. The entry retains the CDR3 DNA only, 45 bases that are in frame from base 1.